This record covers a single TCR beta chain. The antigen it recognizes is unknown. Per-base qualities were not stored, and no clone one base away is much larger. This sample stems from a study of OX40 agonist ivuxolimab in advanced cancers. For the wider study: Ivuxolimab, which targeted the costimulatory receptor OX40 (CD134), was an agonistic, fully human IgG2 monoclonal antibody. Intravenous ivuxolimab was administered to patients every 2 weeks at six dose levels: 0.01, 0.1, 0.3, 1.5, 3 and 10 mg/kg. Among the roughly 52 dose-escalation patients, around 20 had hepatocellular carcinoma, roughly 15 melanoma, 9 renal cell carcinoma and 9 head and neck cancer. The dose-escalation cohort was around 83% male with a mean age of around 64 years, ranging from roughly 20 to 80. Patients were allowed to have had prior anti-PD-1, anti-PD-L1 or anti-CTLA-4 therapy, and 30% to 50% of the dose-escalation patients had previously received checkpoint inhibitors. Partial responses were achieved by three dose-escalation patients, of whom one had hepatocellular carcinoma and two had cutaneous melanoma. Peripheral TCRbeta sequencing was intended to test whether TCR sequence diversity was altered and clonal T-cell expansion was caused by ivuxolimab. The paper reports the monotherapy dose-escalation portion (N of about 50 patients) of the phase I ivuxolimab trial. Results the study describes overall, beyond this receptor: Low levels of normalized T-cell clonal expansion were also seen in some patients who did not respond. After ivuxolimab, more expanded clones were found on average in CD8+ T cells than in CD4+ T cells. Clonal expansion of both CD4+ and CD8+ blood T cells was observed from baseline to week 6 at doses 0.1 to 3.0 mg/kg. Which antigens the clonally expanded peripheral T cells were specific for was not determined. In partial responders in the 0.1-3.0 mg/kg groups, normalized peripheral clonal expansion was found to be among the lowest, especially among CD8+ T cells.

Patients with autoimmune disease history or receiving systemic immunosuppression were excluded from the trial. Peripheral blood for TCR sequencing was collected from all dose cohorts at baseline, on cycle 4 day 1, and on cycle 7 day 1. The samples were taken from a phase I, first-in-human, multicenter, open-label dose-escalation trial of ivuxolimab. Adults with locally advanced or metastatic melanoma, renal cell carcinoma, hepatocellular carcinoma or head and neck squamous cell carcinoma were enrolled in the trial. Before TCR sequencing, CD4+ T cells and CD8+ T cells from peripheral blood were sorted into separate populations. To sequence the TCRbeta CDR3 region, genomic DNA was isolated from the sorted cells. The immunoSEQ Assay was used to sequence the TCRbeta CDR3 regions. Sourced from immuneACCESS, this table was stored by TCRdb with only in-frame sequences that have V and J called. A share of the clones is absent; for the studies checked, an unresolved V gene accounts for under half, and the remainder has no known explanation. The sample table lists around 34,000 clones, 89% of them with a count of one. 36% of the sample lies in the top ten.

There are 16 amino acids in the CDR3, from cysteine to phenylalanine inclusive. Solely the CDR3 DNA is kept, with 48 bases framed from the first base. CDR1 LNHDA and CDR2 SQIVND are derived from the germline V gene (reference sequence). Trimming removed 4 bases from V and 5 bases from J, leaving 20 bases between the germline ends. This clonotype was sampled from an adult with an advanced solid tumor such as melanoma, head and neck, liver or kidney cancer. The rearranged chain carries TRBV19 and TRBJ2-5; the D gene is possibly TRBD2, with 6 bases matching. The sequences come from CD4+ or CD8+ T cells sorted from blood, collected in a trial of the OX40 agonist ivuxolimab. DNA sequence: TGTGCCAGTAGTACGGATGGCGGGAAGGGGTTGGAGACCCAGTACTTC. Its translation is CASSTDGGKGLETQYF.